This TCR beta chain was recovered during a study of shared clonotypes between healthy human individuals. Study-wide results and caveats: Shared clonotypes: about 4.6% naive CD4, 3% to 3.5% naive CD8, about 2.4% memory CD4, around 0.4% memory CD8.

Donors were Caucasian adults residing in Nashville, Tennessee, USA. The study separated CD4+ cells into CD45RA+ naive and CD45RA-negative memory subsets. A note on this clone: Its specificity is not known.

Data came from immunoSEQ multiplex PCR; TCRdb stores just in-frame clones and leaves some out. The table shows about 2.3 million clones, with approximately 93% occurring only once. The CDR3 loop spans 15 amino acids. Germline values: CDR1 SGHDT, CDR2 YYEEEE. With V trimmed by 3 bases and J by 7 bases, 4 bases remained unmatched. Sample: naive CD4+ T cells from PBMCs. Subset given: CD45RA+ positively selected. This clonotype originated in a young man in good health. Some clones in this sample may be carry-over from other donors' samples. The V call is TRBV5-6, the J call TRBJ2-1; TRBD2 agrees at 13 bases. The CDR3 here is CASSSGLAGWNEQFF. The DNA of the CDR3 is TGTGCCAGCAGCTCGGGACTAGCGGGGTGGAATGAGCAGTTCTTC.